The source of this TCR beta chain is a study of blood T cell repertoires in COVID-19. Only one count was recorded for this clone. This CDR3 region has 16 residues. The V gene's germline CDR1 is KGHSH and CDR2 LQKENI. V was clipped by 2 bases and J by 4 bases; unmatched bases: 2. Assay: immunoSEQ multiplex PCR; the TCRdb copy retains only in-frame clones and omits some. The data contain more than 200,000 clones, less than 85% of them singletons. The receptor's source is a man aged 60 to 69 who had recovered from COVID-19. The sample taken for sequencing was PBMCs or T cells enriched from blood (not recorded which). The chain uses TRBV18 and TRBJ2-3; the match to TRBD2 covers 14 bases. DNA for the CDR3: TGTGCCAGCTCACCAAGACTAGCGGGGGGGGCAGATACGCAGTATTTT. Translated, it gives CASSPRLAGGADTQYF.